One sample yielded the 10 T cell receptor beta chains listed below, sequenced in a study of post-analysis software for immune sequencing data. Unique molecular identifiers tagged the TCR beta cDNA libraries. TCRdb re-analysed the PCR reads in MiXCR, keeping a single row per CDR3 protein. The repertoire holds 150,000 to 200,000 distinct CDR3 sequences, with around 36% as singletons. The material was blood, obtained after autologous hematopoietic stem cell transplantation. Receptors originate from a girl aged 5-17 years with multiple sclerosis.

The chain carries TRBV30 and TRBJ1-2; 9 nucleotides align to TRBD1. Germline CDR1 reads GTSNPN; CDR2 reads SVGIG (reference sequence). This CDR3 spans 13 amino acids. Unmatched junction bases numbered 4, after V lost 4 bases and J lost 4 bases. The chain's CDR3 is CAWTGQGLYGYTF. DNA for the CDR3: TGTGCCTGGACGGGACAGGGACTCTATGGCTACACCTTC.

This clonotype has just a few counts. This chain links TRBV2 with TRBJ2-3; 15 nucleotides agree with TRBD2. Germline values: CDR1 SNHLY, CDR2 FYNNEI. This CDR3 contains 15 residues. J gave up 4 bases and V 11 bases, and 7 bases lay outside the gene matches. CDR3 sequence: CAGMGTSGRSDTQYF. CDR3 in DNA: TGTGCCGGCATGGGGACTAGCGGGAGGTCAGATACGCAGTATTTT.

This clonotype was seen more than once but under ten times. This chain uses TRBV14 with TRBJ2-5, with TRBD2 matching 7 bases. The end of the DNA is better explained by TRBJ2-7, so the J call may be wrong. This CDR3 is built from 18 residues. Germline loops: CDR1 SGHDN, CDR2 FVKESK. CDR3 sequence (DNA): TGTGCCAGCAGCCAGATTTCGACGCTAGCGGAAAGAGGGTACGAGCAGTACTTC. This encodes CASSQISTLAERGYEQYF.

This clonotype was counted a few times. The chain links TRBV6-1 to TRBJ2-1; 11 bases agree with TRBD2. V shed 3 bases and J 4 bases; nucleotides not matched to a gene: 5. In germline, CDR1 is MNHNS, CDR2 SASEGT. The CDR3 extends over 16 amino acids. CDR3 DNA sequence: TGTGCCAGCAGTGACAAGACTAGCGGGACTTACAATGAGCAGTTCTTC. Protein: CASSDKTSGTYNEQFF.

V is TRBV20-1 and J is TRBJ1-2; D gene uncertain. Trimming pared 5 bases from V and 7 bases from J, leaving 8 bases between. CDR3 size: 10 residues. Germline assignment: CDR1 DFQATT and CDR2 SNEGSKA (reference sequence). The CDR3 region has the DNA TGCAGTGCTCTGACATCTGGCTACACCTTC. It yields the protein CSALTSGYTF.

The genes are TRBV20-1 and TRBJ1-1; TRBD1 agrees at 9 bases. Germline CDR1 reads DFQATT; CDR2 reads SNEGSKA (reference sequence). This CDR3 is built from 12 residues. J was trimmed by 11 bases and V by 6 bases; bases with no gene match: 10. The CDR3 spells CSAPRGTGSAFF. The DNA of the CDR3 is TGCAGTGCCCCGAGGGGGACAGGGTCGGCTTTCTTT.

This clonotype was picked up many times. The rearrangement links TRBV29-1 to TRBJ1-4, with D perhaps TRBD1 (5 bases). V was clipped by 4 bases and J by 4 bases, with 7 bases between them. CDR1 SQVTM and CDR2 ANQGSEA come from the germline V gene. CDR3 size: 12 residues. CDR3 protein: CSVGQINEKLFF. The CDR3 DNA follows: TGCAGCGTTGGACAGATTAATGAAAAACTGTTTTTT.

This clonotype was recorded a few times. The chain has TRBV5-1 and TRBJ1-2; D remains ambiguous. The CDR3 is made up of 12 amino acids. The germline CDR1 and CDR2 sequences are SGHRS and YFSETQ. V was pared by 4 bases and J by 4 bases, with 8 bases between. Written as DNA, the CDR3 is TGCGCCAGCAGCACCGACCCCTATGGCTACACCTTC. It is translated as CASSTDPYGYTF. The full variable domain, its missing parts supplied by reference TRBV5-1 and TRBJ1-2, is KAGVTQTPRYLIKTRGQQVTLSCSPISGHRSVSWYQQTPGQGLQFLFEYFSETQRNKGNFPGRFSGRQFSNSRSEMNVSTLELGDSALYLCASSTDPYGYTFGSGTRLTVV.

The chain links TRBV20-1 to TRBJ2-3; 7 nucleotides align to TRBD1. The trim removed 0 bases at V and 6 bases at J, leaving 6 bases unmatched. The CDR3 is 14 amino acids. CDR1 is DFQATT and CDR2 is SNEGSKA in the germline V gene (reference sequence). As DNA, the CDR3 is TGCAGTGCTAGAGATGACAGGGTTGGCGATACGCAGTATTTT. Protein: CSARDDRVGDTQYF.

This clonotype has only a few counts. The rearrangement uses TRBV5-5 and TRBJ2-7; no reliable D call. Germline lookup yields CDR1 SGHKS and CDR2 YYEKEE (reference sequence). CDR3 length: 13 amino acids. V lost 2 bases and J 5 bases, leaving 11 bases between the germline ends. The DNA for the CDR3 is TGTGCCAGCAGCTTATTCGACCGGAACGAGCAGTACTTC. It is translated as CASSLFDRNEQYF.